The 22 T cell receptor beta chains below come from one sample, sequenced in a study of cytomegalovirus exposure and HLA in healthy donors. Researchers ran the PCR with 60 Vbeta and 13 Jbeta primers. TCRdb's copy holds only in-frame clones and misses some; the assay was immunoSEQ multiplex PCR. Of some 140,000 clones detected, 75% to 85% appear once; the ten largest clones hold 2.5% to 3.5%. The sequenced sample consisted of PBMCs. These receptors were taken from a female donor in good health and CMV-seronegative.

This rearrangement joins TRBV7-9 to TRBJ2-1; no definite D call. The CDR3 spans 13 residues. The V and J ends lost 4 bases and 2 bases respectively, with 6 bases between them. Germline-derived CDR1 and CDR2 are SEHNR and FQNEAQ (reference sequence). The DNA of the CDR3 is TGTGCCAGCAGCTACCGAGCCTACAATGAGCAGTTCTTC. Protein product: CASSYRAYNEQFF.

This clone appeared once. V and J are TRBV27 and TRBJ1-2; 10 nucleotides line up with TRBD1. CDR1 and CDR2 from the germline V gene are MNHEY and SMNVEV (reference sequence). V trimming: 5 bases; J trimming: 2 bases; junction bases outside the gene matches: 5. This CDR3 is 15 amino acids long. This CDR3 reads CASSEATGGNYGYTF. CDR3 DNA sequence: TGTGCCAGCAGTGAGGCGACAGGGGGCAACTATGGCTACACCTTC.

In this sample, this clone turned up a few times. This sequence joins TRBV28 and TRBJ2-4, with unresolved D. CDR1 MDHEN and CDR2 SYDVKM come from the germline V gene. This CDR3 has 14 amino acids. The germline V and J ends were trimmed by 8 bases and 0 bases, with 11 bases remaining between them. The DNA of the CDR3 is TGTGCCAGCCACGCGGCCCTAGCCAAAAACATTCAGTACTTC. It specifies CASHAALAKNIQYF.

This chain uses TRBV28 with TRBJ2-7; D gene uncertain. The CDR3 length is 12 residues. Germline V gene lookup returns CDR1 MDHEN and CDR2 SYDVKM. Trimming removed 8 bases from V and 1 base from J, with 9 bases in between. The CDR3 DNA reads TGTGCCAGCTCCCACGGTTCCTACGAGCAGTACTTC. It codes for CASSHGSYEQYF.

The J gene is TRBJ2-7, the V gene TRBV7-9; D gene uncertain. Germline lookup yields CDR1 SEHNR and CDR2 FQNEAQ (reference sequence). The CDR3 length is 15 residues. V was clipped by 1 base and J by 0 bases, with 10 bases between them. CDR3 sequence: CASSLGGADSYEQYF. The CDR3, as DNA: TGTGCCAGCAGCTTAGGAGGAGCCGACTCCTACGAGCAGTACTTC.

The chain has TRBV5-1 and TRBJ1-1; no firm D call. Germline V gene sequence: CDR1 SGHRS, CDR2 YFSETQ. CDR3 size: 13 residues. Trimming took 0 bases from V and 4 from J, leaving 7 bases between them. The CDR3 loop is CASSLDPSTEAFF. The CDR3 coding sequence is TGCGCCAGCAGCTTGGACCCTAGCACTGAAGCTTTCTTT.

The rearrangement joins TRBV4-1 to TRBJ1-3; TRBD1 might be the D (6 bases). Germline V gene sequence: CDR1 MGHRA, CDR2 YSYEKL. There are 15 residues in the CDR3. Trimming left V 4 bases short and J 0 bases short, with 10 bases between. CDR3: CASSRGQSSGNTIYF. CDR3 in DNA: TGCGCCAGCAGCCGAGGACAGAGCTCTGGAAACACCATATATTTT.

A few counts support this clone. This sequence joins TRBV4-1 and TRBJ1-1; D uncertain. Germline CDR1 and CDR2: MGHRA and YSYEKL. This CDR3 spans 16 amino acids. Trimming removed 7 bases from V and 5 bases from J, with 23 bases in between. In nucleotides, the CDR3 is TGCGCCAGCACGCGTTTGTTCGGGCTCGGCGGGACTGAAGCTTTCTTT. It codes for CASTRLFGLGGTEAFF.

V is TRBV4-3 and J is TRBJ2-1; 10 bases match TRBD1. Looked up from germline, CDR1 is LGHNA and CDR2 is YSLEER. CDR3 length: 18 amino acids. The ends lost 1 base at V and 9 bases at J; junction bases unmatched: 15. The CDR3 coding sequence is TGCGCCAGCAGCCAAGTGAAGGGAAGGGGCGGACAGGGGGGTGAGCAGTTCTTC. It codes for CASSQVKGRGGQGGEQFF.

The V and J genes are TRBV5-4 and TRBJ1-1; D might be TRBD1 (6 bases). Deletions cut 4 bases from V and 8 bases from J, with 12 bases between. The germline gives CDR1 SGHNT, CDR2 YYREEE (reference sequence). The CDR3 runs to 12 residues. The CDR3, as DNA: TGTGCCAGCAGCGTCGGGGGGCTCGAAGCTTTCTTT. It yields the protein CASSVGGLEAFF. The entire variable domain, with the rest obtained from reference TRBV5-4 and TRBJ1-1, is as follows: ETGVTQSPTHLIKTRGQQVTLRCSSQSGHNTVSWYQQALGQGPQFIFQYYREEENGRGNFPPRFSGLQFPNYSSELNVNALELDDSALYLCASSVGGLEAFFGQGTRLTVV.

This clone was observed a handful of times. This chain connects TRBV7-2 to TRBJ1-1; D unresolved. Germline V gene data show CDR1 as SGHTA and CDR2 as FQGNSA. The CDR3 runs 15 residues. Trimming shortened V by 0 bases and J by 0 bases, and 8 bases separated the two germline ends. The CDR3 region has the DNA TGTGCCAGCAGCTTAGCGGTACTAATGAACACTGAAGCTTTCTTT. This gives the protein CASSLAVLMNTEAFF.

This clone was seen only a few times. Written as DNA, the CDR3 is TGCGCCAGCAGTGAGAACGCAGGGAACACTGAAGCTTTCTTT. Protein product: CASSENAGNTEAFF. The rearrangement uses TRBV10-1 and TRBJ1-1; no reliable D call. Germline CDR1 is WNHNN and CDR2 is SYGVQD (reference sequence). V gave up 2 bases and J gave up 1 base, with 8 bases separating them. This CDR3 is 14 amino acids long.

V gene TRBV6-5 combines with J gene TRBJ2-1; D not certain. The CDR3 is made up of 13 amino acids. V was trimmed by 2 bases and J by 4 bases, leaving 6 bases between them. Germline assignment: CDR1 MNHEY and CDR2 SVGAGI. In DNA, the CDR3 is TGTGCCAGCAGTTACGACGGGTACAATGAGCAGTTCTTC. It is translated as CASSYDGYNEQFF.

This rearrangement joins TRBV11-3 to TRBJ2-2, with 10 bases lining up with TRBD2. Unmatched junction bases numbered 2, after V lost 6 bases and J lost 1 base. Germline assignment: CDR1 SGHNT and CDR2 YENEEA. The CDR3 is 15 residues long. The CDR3, as DNA: TGTGCCAGCAGGGTAGCGGGAGGGAACACCGGGGAGCTGTTTTTT. As protein: CASRVAGGNTGELFF.

The V call is TRBV15, the J call TRBJ2-5, with D possibly matching TRBD1 (5 bases). TRBJ2-7 explains the end of the DNA better; the J call may be wrong. There are 18 residues in the CDR3. Germline CDR1 reads LNHNV; CDR2 reads YYDKDF (reference sequence). CDR3 coding DNA: TGTGCCACCAGCAGAGATCGCCTCGGCGGCAGGGCTTCCTACGAGCAGTACTTC. Translated, it gives CATSRDRLGGRASYEQYF.

This clone was recorded once. The chain uses TRBV30 and TRBJ2-5; D might be TRBD1 (5 bases). Gene TRBJ2-7 matches the end of the DNA better, so the J call may be wrong. The CDR3 contains 13 residues. Germline lookup yields CDR1 GTSNPN and CDR2 SVGIG (reference sequence). This chain's CDR3 is CAWIGAGQYEQYF. Here the CDR3 DNA reads TGTGCCTGGATTGGGGCAGGGCAGTACGAGCAGTACTTC.

This chain joins TRBV10-3 and TRBJ2-7, with 13 bases matching TRBD2. CDR1 and CDR2 from the germline V gene are ENHRY and SYGVKD. The CDR3 runs 15 residues. Trimming removed 2 bases from V and 5 bases from J; junction bases left unmatched: 3. This chain's CDR3 is CAISEPLAGGDEQYF. CDR3 coding DNA: TGTGCCATCAGTGAGCCACTAGCGGGAGGGGACGAGCAGTACTTC.

The chain links TRBV11-2 to TRBJ2-7; D ambiguous. From germline, CDR1 is SGHAT and CDR2 FQNNGV. This CDR3 has 15 amino acids. V lost 3 bases, J lost 3 bases, and 15 bases lay in between. The CDR3 bases are TGTGCCAGCAGCTTCGGATCTGCGGCAAACTACGAGCAGTACTTC. Translating gives CASSFGSAANYEQYF.

The V gene is TRBV25-1, the J gene TRBJ2-1, with TRBD2 as a possible D gene (6 bases). The CDR3 is 13 amino acids. V was shortened by 7 bases and J by 15 bases, with 22 bases between the two germline ends. CDR1 is MGHDK, CDR2 SYGVNS, per germline. The CDR3: CASNERAGSLRFF. CDR3 DNA: TGTGCCAGCAACGAGCGCGCCGGGAGCTTGAGGTTCTTC.

This clone was found a few times. The V and J genes are TRBV5-1 and TRBJ1-1, with D unclear. V was shortened by 0 bases and J by 2 bases, with 8 bases between the two germline ends. The CDR3 is made up of 14 amino acids. Germline V gives CDR1 SGHRS, CDR2 YFSETQ. This CDR3 is CASSLDGANTEAFF. The CDR3 nucleotides are TGCGCCAGCAGCTTGGATGGAGCCAACACTGAAGCTTTCTTT.

The chain combines TRBV7-6 with TRBJ2-4; weak D call: TRBD2 (6 bases). From germline, CDR1 is SGHVS and CDR2 FNYEAQ. Trimming cost V 5 bases and J 8 bases, with 13 bases left between them. The CDR3 has 13 amino acids. DNA of the CDR3: TGTGCCAGCAGCCAAAACACGGGGGACATTCAGTACTTC. Amino acid sequence: CASSQNTGDIQYF.

The chain uses TRBV7-2 and TRBJ1-2; TRBD1 agrees at 9 bases. The CDR3 is made up of 14 amino acids. The V and J ends lost 7 bases and 5 bases, in that order; junction bases with no gene match: 8. Per germline, CDR1 SGHTA and CDR2 FQGNSA. The CDR3 loop is CASILTGGPYGYTF. CDR3 DNA sequence: TGTGCCAGCATCCTCACAGGGGGCCCTTATGGCTACACCTTC.